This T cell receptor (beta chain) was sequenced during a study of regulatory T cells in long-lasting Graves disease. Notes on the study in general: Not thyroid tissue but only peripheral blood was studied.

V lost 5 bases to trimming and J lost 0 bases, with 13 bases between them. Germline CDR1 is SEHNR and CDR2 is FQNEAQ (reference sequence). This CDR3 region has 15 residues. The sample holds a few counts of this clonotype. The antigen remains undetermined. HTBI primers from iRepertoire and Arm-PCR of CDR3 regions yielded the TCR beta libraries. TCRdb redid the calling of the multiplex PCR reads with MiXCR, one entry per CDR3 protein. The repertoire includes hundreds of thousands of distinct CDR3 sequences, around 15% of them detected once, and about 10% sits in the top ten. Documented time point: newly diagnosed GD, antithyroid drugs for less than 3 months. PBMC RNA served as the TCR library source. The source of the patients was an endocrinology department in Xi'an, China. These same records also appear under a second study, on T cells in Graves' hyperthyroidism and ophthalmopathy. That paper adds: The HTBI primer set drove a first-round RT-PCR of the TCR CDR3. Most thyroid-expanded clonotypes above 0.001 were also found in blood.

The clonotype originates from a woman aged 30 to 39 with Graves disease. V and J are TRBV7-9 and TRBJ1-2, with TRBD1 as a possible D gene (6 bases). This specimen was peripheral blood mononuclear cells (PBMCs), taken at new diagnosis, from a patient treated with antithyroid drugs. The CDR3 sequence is CASSTYREPNYGYTF. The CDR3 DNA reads TGTGCCAGCAGCACCTACAGGGAGCCTAACTATGGCTACACCTTC.